The 28 T cell receptor beta chains below all came from one sample that was sequenced in a study of CXCR3-negative and CXCR3-positive naive CD8 T cells. No antigen has been assigned to these receptors. Findings of the study overall: Hydrophobicity was higher for TRB CDR3s found in CXCR3-positive naive cells than in CXCR3-negative naive cells.

UMI-tagged TRB cDNA libraries were built via 5' RACE. TCRdb reanalyzed the 5' RACE reads and collapses them to one entry per CDR3 protein, without DNA. The table counts around 63,000 distinct CDR3 sequences; around 5% lies in the top ten. Material: naive CXCR3+ CD8+ T cells from blood. This sample's subset: CD45RO-CCR7+CD27+CD95- naive CD8+ T cells expressing CXCR3 (TNR3+). The receptor source for this set is a human donor in good health. Some clones in this sample may be carry-over from other donors' samples.

The chain has TRBV7-3 and TRBJ2-1; the D call from TCRdb, TRBD2, cannot be confirmed without DNA. Germline CDR1 reads SGHTA; CDR2 reads FQGTGA. The CDR3 length is 17 residues. Here the CDR3 reads CASSLKSGTSGQHEQFF.

The rearrangement joins TRBV6-4 to TRBJ2-2; TCRdb's D call of TRBD2 is untestable without DNA. Germline V gene lookup returns CDR1 MRHNA and CDR2 SNTAGT. CDR3 length: 14 residues. CDR3: CASSGTSGAGELFF.

J is TRBJ1-1 and V is TRBV5-6. The CDR3 consists of 14 residues. The V gene's germline CDR1 is SGHDT and CDR2 YYEEEE. The chain's CDR3 is CASRFGQSYTEAFF.

This chain connects TRBV7-9 to TRBJ2-5; the D call from TCRdb, TRBD1, cannot be confirmed without DNA. The CDR3 consists of 16 residues. CDR1 is SEHNR and CDR2 is FQNEAQ in the germline V gene (reference sequence). The CDR3 region is CASSYPRGSGEETQYF.

This chain connects TRBV9 to TRBJ2-7; TCRdb's D call, TRBD2, is unchecked because there is no DNA. CDR3 size: 16 residues. Germline V gives CDR1 SGDLS, CDR2 YYNGEE. CDR3 residues: CASSASGGGVLYEQYF.

The chain uses TRBV6-5 and TRBJ2-1. Germline CDR1 and CDR2: MNHEY and SVGAGI. The CDR3 is 15 residues long. The CDR3 is CASGYRSELLNEQFF.

The chain couples TRBV20-1 to TRBJ2-7; TCRdb picks TRBD2, but there is no DNA to check that call. CDR3 length: 16 residues. CDR1 and CDR2 (germline): DFQATT, SNEGSKA (reference sequence). This chain's CDR3 is CSARDGEGPVPYEQYF.

The rearrangement uses TRBV9 and TRBJ2-7; lacking DNA, the TRBD1 call made by TCRdb goes unchecked. The CDR3 is made up of 15 amino acids. Germline V lookup: CDR1 SGDLS, CDR2 YYNGEE. The CDR3 spells CASSTGIGAGYEQYF.

V gene TRBV7-2 combines with J gene TRBJ2-7; the D call of TRBD1 rests on TCRdb alone, since no DNA is present to check it. CDR3 size: 14 residues. Germline V CDR1 and CDR2: SGHTA, FQGNSA. CDR3 protein: CASSSPGQTYEQYF.

The rearrangement links TRBV6-6 to TRBJ1-5; there is no DNA to check the TCRdb D call of TRBD1. This CDR3 is 14 amino acids long. CDR1 and CDR2 from the germline V gene are MNHNY and SVGAGI (reference sequence). This chain's CDR3 is CASSPPTGNQPQHF.

This chain links TRBV20-1 with TRBJ1-1. The CDR3 runs to 17 residues. CDR1 is DFQATT, CDR2 SNEGSKA, per germline (reference sequence). This chain's CDR3 is CSARDLEGMVIETEAFF.

The rearrangement joins TRBV20-1 to TRBJ2-1; TCRdb's assignment of TRBD2 cannot be checked, as there is no DNA. CDR1 DFQATT and CDR2 SNEGSKA come from the germline V gene (reference sequence). This CDR3 comprises 15 residues. CDR3 region: CSSRVGTSDINEQFF.

The gene calls are TRBV25-1 and TRBJ2-7; the D gene TCRdb calls, TRBD1, cannot be checked with no DNA. CDR3 length: 15 amino acids. Per germline, CDR1 MGHDK and CDR2 SYGVNS. CDR3 in amino acids: CASSNNRDNSYEQYF.

The V call is TRBV4-1, the J call TRBJ2-5; TCRdb gives TRBD2 as the D gene, but with no DNA this cannot be confirmed. CDR1 MGHRA and CDR2 YSYEKL come from the germline V gene. This CDR3 is built from 14 residues. CDR3 sequence reads: CASSQLAGAETQYF.

The CDR3 region is CASSYSGEAYEQYF. The chain joins TRBV5-6 to TRBJ2-7; TCRdb outputs TRBD2, but without DNA this stays unchecked. The length of the CDR3 is 14 residues. CDR1 is SGHDT, CDR2 YYEEEE, per germline.

The chain joins TRBV12-5 to TRBJ2-1; TCRdb indicates TRBD1, and absent DNA this call remains unverified. The germline gives CDR1 LGHNT, CDR2 FRNRAP. The CDR3 spans 15 residues. The CDR3: CASVGDSNSYNEQFF.

The rearrangement joins TRBV18 to TRBJ2-7; TCRdb calls TRBD2, which cannot be checked without DNA. CDR1 is KGHSH and CDR2 is LQKENI in the germline V gene. The CDR3 has 15 amino acids. CDR3 residues: CASSPYGTSGSEQYF.

J is TRBJ2-7 and V is TRBV29-1; TCRdb's D call of TRBD2 is untestable without DNA. The length of the CDR3 is 12 residues. Germline values: CDR1 SQVTM, CDR2 ANQGSEA. Here the CDR3 reads CSAAGLEAEQYF.

The V call is TRBV27, the J call TRBJ2-5; TCRdb names TRBD2, which stays unverified in the absence of DNA. CDR1 is MNHEY, CDR2 SMNVEV, per germline (reference sequence). This CDR3 is built from 15 residues. The CDR3 sequence is CATHLTSGGQETQYF.

The rearrangement uses TRBV29-1 and TRBJ1-2; absent DNA, TCRdb's TRBD1 call cannot be checked. This CDR3 spans 11 amino acids. Germline assignment: CDR1 SQVTM and CDR2 ANQGSEA. CDR3 sequence reads: CSATGSYGYTF.

The chain employs TRBV7-9 and TRBJ2-1. This CDR3 is built from 14 residues. Germline V gene sequence: CDR1 SEHNR, CDR2 FQNEAQ (reference sequence). CDR3 region: CASSLARPYNEQFF.

The CDR3 spells CSVDHGPDDEQYF. The rearrangement joins TRBV29-1 to TRBJ2-7. CDR1 SQVTM and CDR2 ANQGSEA come from the germline V gene. This CDR3 has 13 amino acids.

The genes are TRBV29-1 and TRBJ2-5; TCRdb indicates TRBD1, and absent DNA this call remains unverified. CDR3 size: 15 residues. Germline lookup yields CDR1 SQVTM and CDR2 ANQGSEA. The CDR3 here is CSVEEIPTGGETQYF. Full variable domain (remainder filled in from reference TRBV29-1 and TRBJ2-5): SAVISQKPSRDICQRGTSLTIQCQVDSQVTMMFWYRQQPGQSLTLIATANQGSEATYESGFVIDKFPISRPNLTFSTLTVSNMSPEDSSIYLCSVEEIPTGGETQYFGPGTRLLVL.

V is TRBV5-5 and J is TRBJ2-1; the TCRdb call, TRBD2, lacks DNA for checking. Germline CDR1 is SGHKS and CDR2 is YYEKEE (reference sequence). This CDR3 contains 17 residues. CDR3: CASSLGLAGREGDEQFF.

The chain uses TRBV3-1 and TRBJ2-1; TCRdb calls TRBD1, which cannot be checked without DNA. The germline V gene has CDR1 LGHDT and CDR2 YNNKEL (reference sequence). This CDR3 has 13 residues. The CDR3: CASSFPNRNEQFF.

The chain employs TRBV29-1 and TRBJ1-2; TCRdb calls TRBD1, which cannot be checked without DNA. This CDR3 contains 13 residues. From germline, CDR1 is SQVTM and CDR2 ANQGSEA. The CDR3 protein is CSVTGTELYGYTF. Full variable domain (outside the CDR3, taken from reference TRBV29-1 and TRBJ1-2): SAVISQKPSRDICQRGTSLTIQCQVDSQVTMMFWYRQQPGQSLTLIATANQGSEATYESGFVIDKFPISRPNLTFSTLTVSNMSPEDSSIYLCSVTGTELYGYTFGSGTRLTVV.

V usage is TRBV29-1 and J usage is TRBJ2-1; without DNA, the TCRdb call of TRBD1 cannot be checked. Germline loops: CDR1 SQVTM, CDR2 ANQGSEA. CDR3 size: 11 residues. The CDR3 reads CSVPGGNEQFF.

V is TRBV20-1 and J is TRBJ2-3. The CDR3 has 12 residues. Germline V gene data show CDR1 as DFQATT and CDR2 as SNEGSKA (reference sequence). CDR3 region: CSAKAGSDTQYF.